This T cell receptor (beta chain) came from a study of Graves' ophthalmopathy and Graves' hyperthyroidism. This clonotype has a count of ten or more. Its antigen is as yet unknown. The J segment lost 7 bases and the V segment lost 8 bases, leaving 20 bases of the junction unmatched. From germline, CDR1 is LNHDA and CDR2 SQIVND (reference sequence). The length of the CDR3 is 18 residues. TCR beta CDR3 amplification used RNA transcripts. Second-round multiplex PCR followed a first-round RT-PCR using HTBI primers. One entry per CDR3 protein, called by TCRdb with MiXCR from the multiplex PCR reads. This table holds more than 1,000,000 distinct CDR3 sequences, roughly two fifths found once. Study outcomes and limitations: Most expanded clonotypes from thyroid (those above 0.001 frequency) were also found in blood.

Newly diagnosed hyperthyroidism donors, aged 18 to 65, duration under 2 months. V usage is TRBV19 and J usage is TRBJ2-2; 9 nucleotides agree with TRBD2. The sequenced sample was peripheral blood or thyroid tissue (not recorded which). The TCR sequence derives from an adult man with Graves' hyperthyroidism. Here the CDR3 reads CASGPWGSGSSGDGELFF. In nucleotides, the CDR3 is TGTGCCAGTGGGCCCTGGGGTAGCGGGAGTTCTGGTGACGGGGAGCTGTTTTTT.